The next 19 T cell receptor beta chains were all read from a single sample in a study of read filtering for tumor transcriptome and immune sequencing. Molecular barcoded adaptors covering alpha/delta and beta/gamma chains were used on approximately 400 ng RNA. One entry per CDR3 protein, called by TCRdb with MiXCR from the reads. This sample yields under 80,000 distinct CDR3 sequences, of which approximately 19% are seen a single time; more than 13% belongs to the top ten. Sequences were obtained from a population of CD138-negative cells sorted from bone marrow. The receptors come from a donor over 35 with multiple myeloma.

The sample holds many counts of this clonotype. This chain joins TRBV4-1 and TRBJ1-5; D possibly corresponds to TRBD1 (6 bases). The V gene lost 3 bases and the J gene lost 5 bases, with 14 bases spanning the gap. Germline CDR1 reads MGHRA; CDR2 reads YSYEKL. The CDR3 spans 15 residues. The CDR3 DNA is TGCGCCAGCAGCCAGACCGGGACAAGGGATCAGCCCCAGCATTTT. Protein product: CASSQTGTRDQPQHF.

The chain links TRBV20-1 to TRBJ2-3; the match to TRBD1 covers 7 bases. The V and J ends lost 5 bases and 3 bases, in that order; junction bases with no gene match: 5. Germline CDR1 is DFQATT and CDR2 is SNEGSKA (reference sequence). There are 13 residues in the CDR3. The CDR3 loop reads CSASGQTTDTQYF. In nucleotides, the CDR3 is TGCAGTGCTTCGGGACAGACAACAGATACGCAGTATTTT.

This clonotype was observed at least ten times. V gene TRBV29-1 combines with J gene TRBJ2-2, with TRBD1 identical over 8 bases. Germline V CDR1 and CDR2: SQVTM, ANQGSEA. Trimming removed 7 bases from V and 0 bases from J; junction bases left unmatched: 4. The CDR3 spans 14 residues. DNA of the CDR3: TGCAGCGCCGCAGGGGGCGCGAACACCGGGGAGCTGTTTTTT. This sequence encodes CSAAGGANTGELFF.

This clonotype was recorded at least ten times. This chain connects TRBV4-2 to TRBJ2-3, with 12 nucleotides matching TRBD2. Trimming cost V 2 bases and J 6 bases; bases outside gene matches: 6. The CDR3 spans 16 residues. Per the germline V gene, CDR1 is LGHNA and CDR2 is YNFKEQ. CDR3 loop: CASSQRASGRVDTQYF. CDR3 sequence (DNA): TGTGCCAGCAGCCAACGGGCTAGCGGGAGGGTCGATACGCAGTATTTT.

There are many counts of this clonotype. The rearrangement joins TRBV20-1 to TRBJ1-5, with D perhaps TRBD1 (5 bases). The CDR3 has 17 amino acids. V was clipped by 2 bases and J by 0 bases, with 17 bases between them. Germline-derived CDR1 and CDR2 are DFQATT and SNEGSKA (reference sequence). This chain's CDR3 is CSARKGIGTYSNQPQHF. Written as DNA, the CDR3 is TGCAGTGCTAGAAAGGGGATTGGGACTTATAGCAATCAGCCCCAGCATTTT.

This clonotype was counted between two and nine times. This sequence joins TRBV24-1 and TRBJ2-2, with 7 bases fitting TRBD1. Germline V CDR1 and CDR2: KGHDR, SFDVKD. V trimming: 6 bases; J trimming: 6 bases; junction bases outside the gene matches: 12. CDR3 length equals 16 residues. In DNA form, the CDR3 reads TGTGCCACCAGTATGAGGGGGCCAACGGTCCCCGGGGAGCTGTTTTTT. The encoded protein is CATSMRGPTVPGELFF.

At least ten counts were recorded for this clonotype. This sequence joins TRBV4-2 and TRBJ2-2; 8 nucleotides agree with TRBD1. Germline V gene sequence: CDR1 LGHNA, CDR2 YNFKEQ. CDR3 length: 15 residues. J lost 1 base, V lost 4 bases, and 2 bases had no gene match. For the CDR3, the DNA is TGTGCCAGCAGCCGAGACAGGGGGAACACCGGGGAGCTGTTTTTT. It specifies CASSRDRGNTGELFF.

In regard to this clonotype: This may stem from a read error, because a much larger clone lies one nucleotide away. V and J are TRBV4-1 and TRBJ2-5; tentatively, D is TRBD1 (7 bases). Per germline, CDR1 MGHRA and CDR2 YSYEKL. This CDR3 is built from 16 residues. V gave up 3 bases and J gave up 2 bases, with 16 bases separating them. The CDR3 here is CASSHFSRGVQETQYF. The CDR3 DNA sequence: TGCGCCAGCAGCCACTTTAGCAGGGGGGTACAAGAGACCCAGTACTTC.

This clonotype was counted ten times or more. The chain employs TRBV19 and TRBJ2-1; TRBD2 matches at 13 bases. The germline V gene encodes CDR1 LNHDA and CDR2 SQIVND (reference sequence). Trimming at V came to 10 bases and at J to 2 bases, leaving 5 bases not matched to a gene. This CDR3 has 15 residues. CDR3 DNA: TGTGCCACCACACTAGCGGGGGGGCCCTACAATGAGCAGTTCTTC. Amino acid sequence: CATTLAGGPYNEQFF.

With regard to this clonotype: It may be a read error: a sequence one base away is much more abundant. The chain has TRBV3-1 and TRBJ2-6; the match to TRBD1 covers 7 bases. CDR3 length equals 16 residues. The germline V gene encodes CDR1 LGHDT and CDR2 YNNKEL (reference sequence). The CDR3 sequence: CTSSQIGTAGANVLTF. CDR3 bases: TGTACCAGCAGCCAAATCGGGACAGCTGGGGCCAACGTCCTGACTTTC.

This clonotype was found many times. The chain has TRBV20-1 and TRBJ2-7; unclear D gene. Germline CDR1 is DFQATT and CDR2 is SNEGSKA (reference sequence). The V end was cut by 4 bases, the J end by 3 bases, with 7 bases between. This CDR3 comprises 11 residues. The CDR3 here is CSAKRSYEQYF. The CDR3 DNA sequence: TGCAGTGCTAAAAGGAGCTACGAGCAGTACTTC.

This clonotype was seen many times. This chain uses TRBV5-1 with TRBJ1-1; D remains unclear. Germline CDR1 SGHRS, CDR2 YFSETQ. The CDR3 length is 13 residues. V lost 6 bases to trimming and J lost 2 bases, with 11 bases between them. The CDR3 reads CASTLRVNTEAFF. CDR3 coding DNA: TGCGCCAGCACTCTTCGGGTAAACACTGAAGCTTTCTTT.

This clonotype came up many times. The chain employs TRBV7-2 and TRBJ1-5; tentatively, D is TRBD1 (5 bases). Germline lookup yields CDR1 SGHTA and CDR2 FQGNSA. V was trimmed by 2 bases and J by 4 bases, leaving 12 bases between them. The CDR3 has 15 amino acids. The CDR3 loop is CASSLPPGENQPQHF. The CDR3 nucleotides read TGTGCCAGCAGCTTACCCCCGGGGGAAAATCAGCCCCAGCATTTT.

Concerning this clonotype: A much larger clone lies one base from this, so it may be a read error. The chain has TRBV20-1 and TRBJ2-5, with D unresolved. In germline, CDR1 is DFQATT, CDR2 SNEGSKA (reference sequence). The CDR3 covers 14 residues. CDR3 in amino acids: CALSLIWIQETQYF. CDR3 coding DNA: TGCGCCCTCAGTCTCATATGGATCCAAGAGACCCAGTACTTC.

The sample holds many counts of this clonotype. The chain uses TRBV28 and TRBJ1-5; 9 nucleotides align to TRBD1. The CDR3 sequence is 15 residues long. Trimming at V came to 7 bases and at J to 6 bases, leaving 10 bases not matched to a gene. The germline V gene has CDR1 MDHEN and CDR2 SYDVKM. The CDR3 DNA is TGTGCCAGCAACCAAATTGACAGGGGGGGTCAGCCCCAGCATTTT. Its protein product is CASNQIDRGGQPQHF.

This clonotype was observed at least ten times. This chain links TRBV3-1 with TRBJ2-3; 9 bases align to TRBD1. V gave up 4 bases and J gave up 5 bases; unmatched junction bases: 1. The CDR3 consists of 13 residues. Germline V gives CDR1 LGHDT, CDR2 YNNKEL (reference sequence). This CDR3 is CASSRQGVDTQYF. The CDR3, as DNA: TGTGCCAGCAGCCGACAGGGGGTAGATACGCAGTATTTT.

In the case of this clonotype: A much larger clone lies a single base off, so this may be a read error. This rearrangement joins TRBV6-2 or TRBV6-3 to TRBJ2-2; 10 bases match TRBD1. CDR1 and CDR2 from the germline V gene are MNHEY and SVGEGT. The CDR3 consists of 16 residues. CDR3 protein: CASSRDRGVRTGELCF. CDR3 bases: TGTGCCAGCAGTCGGGACAGGGGTGTTCGCACCGGGGAGCTGTGTTTT.

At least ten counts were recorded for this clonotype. The CDR3 reads CASKDNQHGELFF. The DNA for the CDR3 is TGTGCCAGTAAAGACAATCAACACGGGGAGCTGTTTTTT. This chain joins TRBV19 and TRBJ2-2; D unresolved. Trimming cost V 7 bases and J 7 bases, with 13 bases left between them. This CDR3 spans 13 amino acids. In germline, CDR1 is LNHDA, CDR2 SQIVND (reference sequence).

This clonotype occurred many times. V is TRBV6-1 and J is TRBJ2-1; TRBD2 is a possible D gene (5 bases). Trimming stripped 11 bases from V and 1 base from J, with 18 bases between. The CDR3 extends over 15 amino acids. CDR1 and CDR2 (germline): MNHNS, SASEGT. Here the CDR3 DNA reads TGTGCCTGCCGGGCCCCGGGGTTGTCCTACAATGAGCAGTTCTTC. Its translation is CACRAPGLSYNEQFF.